What follows are 21 T cell receptor beta chains derived from one specimen sequenced in a study of T-cell memory formation after mild COVID-19. MiXCR was run by TCRdb on the 5' RACE reads, yielding one entry per CDR3 protein. This sample has approximately 300,000 distinct CDR3 sequences, with approximately 19% found just once. The specimen was PBMCs or a T cell subset sorted from them (not recorded which). Receptor source: a man between 18 and 35 years old who had mild COVID-19 (a few samples of this study predate the infection). Cell type and time point are not known.

A word on this clonotype: The conserved phenylalanine or tryptophan is not found at the CDR3 terminus, so this likely reflects a read error. This rearrangement joins TRBV11-1 to TRBJ1-2, with 7 positions matching TRBD1. CDR3 length: 13 amino acids. Trimming cost V 5 bases and J 3 bases; bases outside gene matches: 3. Germline V gives CDR1 SGHAT, CDR2 FQDESV (reference sequence). The CDR3 protein is CASSPGTDYGYTL. CDR3 nucleotide sequence: TGTGCCAGCAGCCCCGGGACAGACTATGGCTACACCTTA.

This clonotype has more than one count but fewer than ten. This chain uses TRBV19 with TRBJ1-6; unclear D gene. In germline, CDR1 is LNHDA, CDR2 SQIVND (reference sequence). V lost 3 bases to trimming and J lost 8 bases, with 11 bases between them. The CDR3 has 14 residues. The CDR3 spells CASSINPGYSPLHF. As DNA, the CDR3 is TGTGCCAGTAGTATTAACCCGGGCTATTCACCCCTCCACTTT.

The rearrangement joins TRBV6-2 or TRBV6-3 to TRBJ2-4, with unresolved D. V was clipped by 6 bases and J by 1 base, with 19 bases between them. Germline CDR1 is MNHEY and CDR2 is SVGEGT. CDR3 length equals 17 residues. The CDR3 DNA is TGTGCCAGCAGGCTGGGGTTGGGCTTATCGGCCAAAAACATTCAGTACTTC. This encodes CASRLGLGLSAKNIQYF.

This clonotype has only a few counts. The genes are TRBV6-5 and TRBJ1-2; 8 bases line up with TRBD1. Germline CDR1 and CDR2: MNHEY and SVGAGI. CDR3 size: 17 residues. The V gene end was trimmed by 0 bases and the J gene end by 4 bases; junction bases not matched to a gene: 10. In DNA, the CDR3 is TGTGCCAGCAGTTACTCGGGACAGGCGGCGGGATTCTATGGCTACACCTTC. This codes for CASSYSGQAAGFYGYTF.

There are a few counts of this clonotype. This chain joins TRBV6-2 or TRBV6-3 and TRBJ2-1; 8 nucleotides align to TRBD2. In germline, CDR1 is MNHEY, CDR2 SVGEGT. The CDR3 has 15 amino acids. With V trimmed by 5 bases and J by 4 bases, 7 bases remained unmatched. The CDR3 loop is CASSRSGGLYNEQFF. The CDR3 nucleotides read TGTGCCAGCAGTAGGTCGGGGGGGCTTTACAATGAGCAGTTCTTC.

The chain recombines TRBV6-2 or TRBV6-3 with TRBJ1-1; D unclear. Germline CDR1 MNHEY, CDR2 SVGEGT. The CDR3 loop spans 14 amino acids. V lost 6 bases, J lost 8 bases, and 19 bases lay in between. The chain's CDR3 is CASRAAYPLMEAFF. CDR3 sequence (DNA): TGTGCCAGCAGAGCTGCGTATCCGTTAATGGAAGCTTTCTTT.

This clonotype was counted a single time. The genes are TRBV5-1 and TRBJ2-5, with D perhaps assigned TRBD1 or TRBD2 (6 bases each). This CDR3 region has 15 residues. Trimming took off 2 bases at V and 2 bases at J, with 13 bases between the two ends. Germline loops: CDR1 SGHRS, CDR2 YFSETQ. CDR3 nucleotides: TGCGCCAGCAGCTTCCGGGGGCCCGTACAAGAGACCCAGTACTTC. Amino acids: CASSFRGPVQETQYF.

This clonotype has just a few counts. This chain joins TRBV7-2 and TRBJ2-2, with 8 nucleotides matching TRBD1. The J segment lost 5 bases and the V segment lost 1 base, leaving 6 bases of the junction unmatched. CDR1 is SGHTA, CDR2 FQGNSA, per germline. The CDR3 spans 16 residues. The CDR3 DNA reads TGTGCCAGCAGCTTAGTGGTGACAGGGGTAACCGGGGAGCTGTTTTTT. Translated: CASSLVVTGVTGELFF.

The chain combines TRBV4-2 with TRBJ1-5; no clear D. Between the trimmed V and J ends, which lost 0 bases and 0 bases, there was a span of 12 bases. From germline, CDR1 is LGHNA and CDR2 YNFKEQ. The CDR3 length is 17 residues. DNA for the CDR3: TGTGCCAGCAGCCAAGACCCGTCGGGGAATAGCAATCAGCCCCAGCATTTT. The encoded protein is CASSQDPSGNSNQPQHF.

This chain connects TRBV7-6 to TRBJ1-6; D ambiguous. CDR1 is SGHVS, CDR2 FNYEAQ, per germline. This CDR3 contains 13 residues. V gave up 1 base and J gave up 9 bases, with 7 bases separating them. This chain's CDR3 is CASSLGGSSPLHF. CDR3 DNA: TGTGCCAGCAGCTTAGGGGGATCTTCACCCCTCCACTTT.

Only a few counts were recorded for this clonotype. The gene calls are TRBV5-1 and TRBJ1-5; no firm D call. The CDR3 is made up of 14 amino acids. The V gene lost 4 bases and the J gene lost 1 base, with 9 bases spanning the gap. Germline-derived CDR1 and CDR2 are SGHRS and YFSETQ. This CDR3 is CASSPGSSNQPQHF. The CDR3, as DNA: TGCGCCAGCAGCCCCGGGTCCAGCAATCAGCCCCAGCATTTT.

V and J are TRBV5-1 and TRBJ2-1; TRBD1 matches at 7 bases. CDR1 and CDR2 (germline): SGHRS, YFSETQ. V was pared by 1 base and J by 0 bases, with 1 base of the junction left unmatched. The CDR3 is 15 residues long. The CDR3 bases are TGCGCCAGCAGCTTGCGACAGGGCTCCTACAATGAGCAGTTCTTC. Encoded protein: CASSLRQGSYNEQFF.

This clonotype was seen a handful of times. The chain links TRBV12-3 or TRBV12-4 to TRBJ1-3, with D hard to call. The CDR3 loop spans 15 amino acids. V was shortened by 6 bases and J by 2 bases, with 14 bases between the two germline ends. CDR3 sequence (DNA): TGTGCCAGCAGCCGCGACACTGACACTGGAAACACCATATATTTT. It codes for CASSRDTDTGNTIYF.

This sequence joins TRBV7-2 and TRBJ2-1; TRBD2 might be the D (5 bases). Trimming removed 5 bases at V and 8 bases at J, with 16 bases between. This CDR3 contains 14 residues. The germline gives CDR1 SGHTA, CDR2 FQGNSA. CDR3 DNA sequence: TGTGCCAGCAGCGAAAGCCTAGCAGGCGATGAGCAGTTCTTC. Translating it yields CASSESLAGDEQFF. Based on the CDR3 plus reference TRBV7-2 and TRBJ2-1, the full variable domain is GAGVSQSPSNKVTEKGKDVELRCDPISGHTALYWYRQSLGQGLEFLIYFQGNSAPDKSGLPSDRFSAERTGGSVSTLTIQRTQQEDSAVYLCASSESLAGDEQFFGPGTRLTVL.

This clonotype was observed a few times. CDR3 coding DNA: TGTGCCAGCAGCTCAGCGTGGAGGTCGTACCAAGAGACCCAGTACTTC. This gives the protein CASSSAWRSYQETQYF. This chain connects TRBV7-2 to TRBJ2-5; D may be TRBD2 (5 bases). V gave up 4 bases and J gave up 0 bases, with 15 bases separating them. The CDR3 covers 16 residues. The germline CDR1 and CDR2 sequences are SGHTA and FQGNSA. The complete variable domain, with remaining parts taken from reference TRBV7-2 and TRBJ2-5, reads GAGVSQSPSNKVTEKGKDVELRCDPISGHTALYWYRQSLGQGLEFLIYFQGNSAPDKSGLPSDRFSAERTGGSVSTLTIQRTQQEDSAVYLCASSSAWRSYQETQYFGPGTRLLVL.

This clonotype was seen a few times. One end of the junction does not line up with germline, which may come from a read error. The J gene is TRBJ2-2, the V gene TRBV7-7, with 9 bases fitting TRBD1. This CDR3 has 16 amino acids. Germline V lookup: CDR1 SSHAT, CDR2 FNYEAQ (reference sequence). The CDR3 DNA reads TGTGCTAGCAGTCGTACAGGGGGCCCCGTTTCCGGGGAGCTGTTTTTT. Translated, it gives CASSRTGGPVSGELFF.

The chain combines TRBV7-6 with TRBJ2-2, with a possible D match to TRBD1 (5 bases). Germline CDR1 reads SGHVS; CDR2 reads FNYEAQ. Trimming left V 3 bases short and J 2 bases short, with 10 bases between. The CDR3 spans 15 residues. This CDR3 is CASSLVTENTGELFF. The CDR3 coding sequence is TGTGCCAGCAGCTTGGTGACAGAAAACACCGGGGAGCTGTTTTTT.

The chain recombines TRBV7-2 with TRBJ2-3; 10 nucleotides line up with TRBD2. This CDR3 is built from 16 residues. The trim removed 2 bases at V and 1 base at J, leaving 3 bases unmatched. Germline CDR1 is SGHTA and CDR2 is FQGNSA. The CDR3 here is CASSLQGTSGTDTQYF. The CDR3 region has the DNA TGTGCCAGCAGCTTACAAGGGACTAGCGGCACAGATACGCAGTATTTT.

The chain employs TRBV4-2 and TRBJ1-2; TRBD1 aligns across 9 bases. Germline V gives CDR1 LGHNA, CDR2 YNFKEQ. There are 16 residues in the CDR3. V gave up 4 bases and J gave up 2 bases; unmatched junction bases: 8. CDR3 coding DNA: TGTGCCAGCAGCCCTACCGGGACAGGGAGAAACTATGGCTACACCTTC. Its protein product is CASSPTGTGRNYGYTF.

This clonotype appeared many times. The chain recombines TRBV7-2 with TRBJ2-3; no reliable D call. CDR3 length equals 14 residues. CDR1 is SGHTA, CDR2 FQGNSA, per germline. V was cut by 4 bases and J by 3 bases, with 11 bases left in between. Written as DNA, the CDR3 is TGTGCCAGCAGCTCCTACGGGCCTACAGATACGCAGTATTTT. Encoded protein: CASSSYGPTDTQYF.

This clonotype has only a few counts. This sequence joins TRBV6-1 and TRBJ1-2, with 7 bases that match TRBD1. The CDR3 sequence is 15 residues long. The germline gives CDR1 MNHNS, CDR2 SASEGT. V dropped 3 bases and J dropped 0; count of bases not matched to a gene: 4. The CDR3 region is CASSERQGANYGYTF. For the CDR3, the DNA is TGTGCCAGCAGTGAGCGGCAGGGGGCTAACTATGGCTACACCTTC.